The 15 T cell receptor beta chains below were found in one sample sequenced in a study of OX40 agonist ivuxolimab in advanced cancers. This table comes from immunoSEQ multiplex PCR, and its TCRdb copy is limited to in-frame clones, with some not included. The table shows fewer than 40,000 clones, with more than 60% occurring only once. The specimen comprised CD4+ or CD8+ T cells sorted from blood, sampled in a trial of the OX40 agonist ivuxolimab. The origin of the receptors is an adult with an advanced solid tumor such as melanoma, head and neck, liver or kidney cancer.

The rearrangement links TRBV6-6 to TRBJ1-1, with no clear D. The germline V and J ends were trimmed by 0 bases and 3 bases, with 8 bases remaining between them. In germline, CDR1 is MNHNY, CDR2 SVGAGI (reference sequence). The CDR3 is 14 amino acids. CDR3 nucleotides: TGTGCCAGCAGTTACTCGACGGGTTACACTGAAGCTTTCTTT. The encoded protein is CASSYSTGYTEAFF.

The chain combines TRBV19 with TRBJ1-1, with D perhaps TRBD1 (6 bases). Trimming shortened V by 3 bases and J by 1 base, and 15 bases separated the two germline ends. CDR3 length: 16 amino acids. Germline V gene lookup returns CDR1 LNHDA and CDR2 SQIVND (reference sequence). The CDR3 DNA reads TGTGCCAGTAGTATCATAGGCGGGGGCGAGAACACTGAAGCTTTCTTT. Translated, it gives CASSIIGGGENTEAFF.

The rearrangement links TRBV28 to TRBJ2-7; 7 positions agree with TRBD1. From germline, CDR1 is MDHEN and CDR2 SYDVKM. The CDR3 contains 14 residues. J gave up 2 bases and V 6 bases, and 7 bases lay outside the gene matches. The CDR3 reads CASRQQGPTYEQYF. In nucleotides, the CDR3 is TGTGCCAGCAGACAACAGGGGCCGACCTACGAGCAGTACTTC.

This clone was observed once. The chain employs TRBV29-1 and TRBJ2-7, with TRBD2 as a possible D gene (5 bases). Germline V gene data show CDR1 as SQVTM and CDR2 as ANQGSEA. V shed 6 bases and J shed 5 bases, with 14 bases lying between them. The CDR3 length is 12 residues. The CDR3 here is CSVSGSFDEQYF. DNA for the CDR3: TGCAGCGTCTCGGGATCCTTCGACGAGCAGTACTTC.

This clone was seen a handful of times. The CDR3 here is CAWSGGAYNEQFF. The CDR3 DNA follows: TGTGCCTGGAGTGGAGGAGCTTACAATGAGCAGTTCTTC. The V call is TRBV30, the J call TRBJ2-1; the D is unclear. The germline V gene encodes CDR1 GTSNPN and CDR2 SVGIG (reference sequence). The CDR3 extends over 13 amino acids. Between the trimmed V and J ends, which lost 1 base and 4 bases, there was a span of 8 bases.

This clone was seen more than once but under ten times. V usage is TRBV5-1 and J usage is TRBJ1-4, with D unresolved. The V gene's germline CDR1 is SGHRS and CDR2 YFSETQ. The CDR3 spans 13 residues. V was trimmed by 2 bases and J by 4 bases, leaving 6 bases between them. This CDR3 reads CASSLQDNEKLFF. DNA for the CDR3: TGCGCCAGCAGCTTACAAGATAATGAAAAACTGTTTTTT.

The rearrangement links TRBV28 to TRBJ2-7; the match to TRBD2 covers 7 bases. CDR3 length: 17 residues. J gave up 3 bases and V 5 bases, and 16 bases lay outside the gene matches. CDR1 is MDHEN and CDR2 is SYDVKM in the germline V gene. The CDR3: CASSPGRVRGSGYEQYF. CDR3 in DNA: TGTGCCAGCAGTCCTGGTAGGGTTCGCGGGAGTGGCTACGAGCAGTACTTC.

This clone was picked up one time. Here the CDR3 DNA reads TGCGCCAGCAGCCGGGATTCGAACACCGGGGAGCTGTTTTTT. Translating it yields CASSRDSNTGELFF. V is TRBV10-1 and J is TRBJ2-2; perhaps TRBD2 as D (5 bases). Germline V gene sequence: CDR1 WNHNN, CDR2 SYGVQD (reference sequence). V lost 6 bases and J lost 0, with 8 bases in between. CDR3 length: 14 amino acids.

This clone was seen only once. The V call is TRBV19, the J call TRBJ1-1; 11 bases align to TRBD1. Germline V CDR1 and CDR2: LNHDA, SQIVND (reference sequence). This CDR3 has 14 amino acids. Germline trimming cut 2 bases from V and 6 bases from J; bases unmatched to any gene: 2. CDR3 nucleotides: TGTGCCAGTAGTATACCGGGACAGGGGGCTGAAGCTTTCTTT. Translating it yields CASSIPGQGAEAFF.

J is TRBJ2-5 and V is TRBV14; the D gene could be TRBD1 or TRBD2 (5 bases each). Germline V gives CDR1 SGHDN, CDR2 FVKESK. V lost 1 base and J lost 7, with 16 bases in between. The CDR3 loop spans 15 amino acids. The CDR3 protein is CASSQVAGAPGTQYF. The CDR3 coding sequence is TGTGCCAGCAGCCAAGTAGCCGGGGCCCCAGGGACCCAGTACTTC. Variable domain in full (rest from reference TRBV14 and TRBJ2-5): EAGVTQFPSHSVIEKGQTVTLRCDPISGHDNLYWYRRVMGKEIKFLLHFVKESKQDESGMPNNRFLAERTGGTYSTLKVQPAELEDSGVYFCASSQVAGAPGTQYFGPGTRLLVL.

V usage is TRBV7-9 and J usage is TRBJ2-1; 9 bases are a match to TRBD2. Losses at the gene ends were 2 bases for V and 6 bases for J; bases not matched to a gene: 8. The CDR3 is 16 amino acids. Germline CDR1 reads SEHNR; CDR2 reads FQNEAQ (reference sequence). The CDR3 DNA reads as TGTGCCAGCAGCTTATGGTTAGCGGGAGTACCCAATGAGCAGTTCTTC. Protein product: CASSLWLAGVPNEQFF.

The V and J genes are TRBV2 and TRBJ2-7, with 7 nucleotides matching TRBD2. Looked up from germline, CDR1 is SNHLY and CDR2 is FYNNEI. The CDR3 covers 16 residues. Unmatched junction bases numbered 11, after V lost 6 bases and J lost 0 bases. CDR3 sequence reads: CASRPDQTSFSYEQYF. The CDR3 DNA reads as TGTGCCAGCAGGCCCGACCAGACTAGCTTCTCCTACGAGCAGTACTTC.

The chain has TRBV19 and TRBJ2-2, with 8 bases fitting TRBD2. CDR3 length: 18 amino acids. Germline CDR1 and CDR2: LNHDA and SQIVND (reference sequence). V gave up 7 bases and J gave up 4 bases; unmatched junction bases: 17. The DNA for the CDR3 is TGTGCCAGTACTAGGGTTTGGAGCGGGAGTTTAGGCACCGGGGAGCTGTTTTTT. Its translation is CASTRVWSGSLGTGELFF.

The rearrangement uses TRBV7-3 and TRBJ2-2; D may be TRBD1 (6 bases). Germline loops: CDR1 SGHTA, CDR2 FQGTGA. CDR3 length equals 15 residues. V gave up 5 bases and J gave up 3 bases, with 13 bases separating them. CDR3 nucleotides: TGTGCCAGCAGCCCCTCGGACAGATACACCGGGGAGCTGTTTTTT. Amino acids: CASSPSDRYTGELFF.

The genes are TRBV5-8 and TRBJ2-1, with 10 bases that match TRBD2. CDR3 size: 15 residues. Germline assignment: CDR1 SGHTS and CDR2 YDEGEE. J lost 4 bases, V lost 4 bases, and 5 bases had no gene match. The CDR3 sequence: CASSPGLAVYNEQFF. In nucleotides, the CDR3 is TGTGCCAGCAGCCCCGGACTAGCGGTTTACAATGAGCAGTTCTTC.